The 21 T cell receptor beta chains listed next were all sequenced from one sample in a study of cytomegalovirus exposure and HLA in healthy donors. The PCR made use of 60 Vbeta and 13 Jbeta primers. Assay: immunoSEQ multiplex PCR; the TCRdb copy retains only in-frame clones and omits some. The table has some 120,000 clones, 8.5% to 10% seen once. The sequencing sample was made of PBMCs. The receptor set was obtained from a man aged 40-50 years in good health and CMV-seronegative.

This clone was counted a few times. The chain has TRBV4-2 and TRBJ2-7; 8 bases line up with TRBD2. V dropped 1 base and J dropped 2; count of bases not matched to a gene: 7. CDR1 and CDR2 from the germline V gene are LGHNA and YNFKEQ. This CDR3 contains 16 residues. The CDR3 sequence: CASSQGFGGGPYEQYF. The CDR3 DNA sequence: TGTGCCAGCAGCCAAGGTTTCGGGGGGGGGCCCTACGAGCAGTACTTC.

The sample holds a few counts of this clone. The chain links TRBV9 to TRBJ2-3, with 8 bases fitting TRBD2. The V and J ends lost 0 bases and 5 bases, in that order; junction bases with no gene match: 5. The CDR3 length is 15 residues. CDR1 and CDR2 from the germline V gene are SGDLS and YYNGEE. The CDR3, as DNA: TGTGCCAGCAGCGTAGAAGCGGGGGTTAGAGATACGCAGTATTTT. Its protein is CASSVEAGVRDTQYF.

This clone was found a few times. The chain links TRBV15 to TRBJ1-2; 8 nucleotides match TRBD1. The CDR3 has 15 amino acids. Germline CDR1 reads LNHNV; CDR2 reads YYDKDF (reference sequence). V was clipped by 0 bases and J by 8 bases; unmatched bases: 8. CDR3 coding DNA: TGTGCCACCAGCAGAGAGGGCAGGGGGCGCGGGGGCTACACCTTC. Its protein is CATSREGRGRGGYTF.

The V gene is TRBV4-1, the J gene TRBJ1-1; possibly TRBD1 for D (5 bases). Germline V lookup: CDR1 MGHRA, CDR2 YSYEKL. V lost 1 base to trimming and J lost 1 base, with 10 bases between them. The CDR3 loop spans 15 amino acids. CDR3: CASSQALQGNTEAFF. CDR3 bases: TGCGCCAGCAGCCAAGCCCTTCAGGGGAACACTGAAGCTTTCTTT.

This clone appeared a few times. This chain's CDR3 is CASSQDRVVTYEQYF. As DNA, the CDR3 is TGTGCCAGCTCCCAAGACAGGGTTGTCACCTACGAGCAGTACTTC. The rearrangement uses TRBV18 and TRBJ2-7, with 7 bases lining up with TRBD1. V dropped 6 bases and J dropped 2; count of bases not matched to a gene: 10. The CDR3 contains 15 residues. Germline V CDR1 and CDR2: KGHSH, LQKENI.

This clone has only a few counts. The chain links TRBV19 to TRBJ1-1, with D unclear. Trimming pared 6 bases from V and 2 bases from J, leaving 10 bases between. The CDR3 covers 13 residues. Germline CDR1 reads LNHDA; CDR2 reads SQIVND (reference sequence). CDR3 nucleotides: TGTGCCAGTAGCACTAGGATAAACACTGAAGCTTTCTTT. Its translation: CASSTRINTEAFF.

The rearrangement joins TRBV7-6 to TRBJ1-1, with TRBD1 as a possible D gene (6 bases). V shed 5 bases and J shed 0 bases, with 10 bases lying between them. The length of the CDR3 is 14 residues. Germline V gene data show CDR1 as SGHVS and CDR2 as FNYEAQ. CDR3 in DNA: TGTGCCAGCAGCCCCGGACAGCTGAACACTGAAGCTTTCTTT. This codes for CASSPGQLNTEAFF.

A few counts support this clone. At one boundary the junction diverges from the germline segment, which might be a read error. V gene TRBV5-6 combines with J gene TRBJ2-7; tentative D call: TRBD1 (6 bases). Germline-derived CDR1 and CDR2 are SGHDT and YYEEEE. CDR3 length: 13 residues. The CDR3 reads CASSLGDTNEQSF. In DNA, the CDR3 is TGTGCCAGCAGCTTAGGGGACACAAACGAGCAGTCCTTC.

This clone has just a few counts. V usage is TRBV30 and J usage is TRBJ2-7; 9 bases align to TRBD2. V dropped 6 bases and J dropped 3; count of bases not matched to a gene: 9. The CDR3 extends over 14 amino acids. CDR1 GTSNPN and CDR2 SVGIG come from the germline V gene (reference sequence). CDR3 nucleotide sequence: TGTGCCTGCCCCCGCCTAGCGGGGAACTACGAGCAGTACTTC. It translates to CACPRLAGNYEQYF. The full variable domain, with the rest looked up from reference TRBV30 and TRBJ2-7, is SQTIHQWPATLVQPVGSPLSLECTVEGTSNPNLYWYRQAAGRGLQLLFYSVGIGQISSEVPQNLSASRPQDRQFILSSKKLLLSDSGFYLCACPRLAGNYEQYFGPGTRLTVT.

The chain links TRBV19 to TRBJ2-5, with a tentative D call TRBD1 (5 bases). Germline values: CDR1 LNHDA, CDR2 SQIVND (reference sequence). The CDR3 runs to 13 residues. Trimming shortened V by 6 bases and J by 1 base, and 9 bases separated the two germline ends. CDR3 nucleotide sequence: TGTGCCAGTAGCAGGGCCTCCCAAGAGACCCAGTACTTC. Encoded protein: CASSRASQETQYF.

This chain links TRBV11-2 with TRBJ1-5; no clear D. Germline CDR1 reads SGHAT; CDR2 reads FQNNGV. V lost 1 base, J lost 4 bases, and 5 bases lay in between. The CDR3 has 13 amino acids. CDR3 sequence reads: CASSLARNQPQHF. In nucleotides, the CDR3 is TGTGCCAGCAGCTTAGCCCGTAATCAGCCCCAGCATTTT.

J is TRBJ2-3 and V is TRBV5-1; 8 bases agree with TRBD1. With 4 bases clipped from V and 5 bases from J, the junction kept 6 bases outside the gene matches. In germline, CDR1 is SGHRS, CDR2 YFSETQ. The CDR3 extends over 14 amino acids. The chain's CDR3 is CASSPMDREDTQYF. The CDR3 DNA reads TGCGCCAGCAGCCCTATGGACAGGGAAGATACGCAGTATTTT. Using reference TRBV5-1 and TRBJ2-3 for the parts outside the CDR3, the full variable domain is KAGVTQTPRYLIKTRGQQVTLSCSPISGHRSVSWYQQTPGQGLQFLFEYFSETQRNKGNFPGRFSGRQFSNSRSEMNVSTLELGDSALYLCASSPMDREDTQYFGPGTRLTVL.

In its sample, this clone was seen once. The chain uses TRBV2 and TRBJ1-1; possibly TRBD1 for D (5 bases). Germline V gene data show CDR1 as SNHLY and CDR2 as FYNNEI. Between the trimmed V and J ends, which lost 3 bases and 6 bases, there was a span of 14 bases. The CDR3 has 14 amino acids. CDR3 region: CASSDPGRFAEAFF. CDR3 nucleotides: TGTGCCAGCAGTGACCCAGGGAGGTTTGCTGAAGCTTTCTTT.

The chain has TRBV29-1 and TRBJ2-5; 8 nucleotides agree with TRBD2. The V gene's germline CDR1 is SQVTM and CDR2 ANQGSEA. This CDR3 region has 15 residues. Trimming cost V 4 bases and J 5 bases; bases outside gene matches: 12. The CDR3 loop is CSVGQRGNSGETQYF. CDR3 nucleotides: TGCAGCGTTGGTCAGCGGGGGAACTCTGGGGAGACCCAGTACTTC.

The rearrangement uses TRBV5-4 and TRBJ2-4; 7 bases line up with TRBD1. The CDR3 has 15 amino acids. J was trimmed by 1 base and V by 4 bases; bases with no gene match: 5. The germline V gene encodes CDR1 SGHNT and CDR2 YYREEE (reference sequence). Here the CDR3 reads CASSTWDSAKNIQYF. CDR3 nucleotide sequence: TGTGCCAGCAGCACGTGGGACAGCGCCAAAAACATTCAGTACTTC.

V gene TRBV7-9 combines with J gene TRBJ2-1, with a possible D match to TRBD1 (5 bases). The length of the CDR3 is 18 residues. The germline gives CDR1 SEHNR, CDR2 FQNEAQ (reference sequence). Trimming stripped 1 base from V and 4 bases from J, with 20 bases between. The CDR3, as DNA: TGTGCCAGCAGCTTAGTAGGGTTTCAAAACAGACAGTACAATGAGCAGTTCTTC. It is translated as CASSLVGFQNRQYNEQFF. The variable domain in full, completed from reference TRBV7-9 and TRBJ2-1, reads DTGVSQNPRHKITKRGQNVTFRCDPISEHNRLYWYRQTLGQGPEFLTYFQNEAQLEKSRLLSDRFSAERPKGSFSTLEIQRTEQGDSAMYLCASSLVGFQNRQYNEQFFGPGTRLTVL.

The genes are TRBV7-9 and TRBJ2-7; D is uncertain. This CDR3 spans 15 amino acids. Germline assignment: CDR1 SEHNR and CDR2 FQNEAQ (reference sequence). V was shortened by 5 bases and J by 6 bases, with 20 bases between the two germline ends. The CDR3 DNA is TGTGCCAGCAGCACCCCTTGGCAGTCCCGTTTCGAGCAGTACTTC. It translates to CASSTPWQSRFEQYF.

In this sample, this clone turned up a few times. The rearrangement joins TRBV4-1 to TRBJ2-7; maybe TRBD2 (6 bases). V was clipped by 3 bases and J by 1 base, with 10 bases between them. The germline V gene has CDR1 MGHRA and CDR2 YSYEKL. The CDR3 sequence is 14 residues long. The CDR3 coding sequence is TGCGCCAGCAGCCATACCGGGACTTCCTACGAGCAGTACTTC. Amino acid sequence: CASSHTGTSYEQYF.

This clone was seen a handful of times. V gene TRBV5-4 combines with J gene TRBJ1-1, with a tentative D call TRBD1 (6 bases). Germline V gene sequence: CDR1 SGHNT, CDR2 YYREEE (reference sequence). V gave up 2 bases and J gave up 5 bases, with 13 bases separating them. The CDR3 sequence is 14 residues long. The CDR3, as DNA: TGTGCCAGCAGCTTTGACAGGTCGTGGACTGAAGCTTTCTTT. Translated, it gives CASSFDRSWTEAFF. Complete variable domain (other parts from reference TRBV5-4 and TRBJ1-1): ETGVTQSPTHLIKTRGQQVTLRCSSQSGHNTVSWYQQALGQGPQFIFQYYREEENGRGNFPPRFSGLQFPNYSSELNVNALELDDSALYLCASSFDRSWTEAFFGQGTRLTVV.

This clone appeared a few times. The chain recombines TRBV7-9 with TRBJ1-2, with a weak D call TRBD1 (5 bases). Germline-derived CDR1 and CDR2 are SEHNR and FQNEAQ (reference sequence). The V gene lost 5 bases and the J gene lost 1 base, with 14 bases spanning the gap. This CDR3 has 15 residues. In DNA, the CDR3 is TGTGCCAGCAGCACCCGGGGGGAGATTAACTATGGCTACACCTTC. It specifies CASSTRGEINYGYTF.

The chain couples TRBV7-2 to TRBJ1-2, with 7 bases matching TRBD1. Germline assignment: CDR1 SGHTA and CDR2 FQGNSA. The CDR3 is 16 amino acids. V lost 4 bases, J lost 3 bases, and 11 bases stayed unmatched. DNA for the CDR3: TGTGCCAGCAGCTACGAAATAACAGGGGATTACTATGGCTACACCTTC. This encodes CASSYEITGDYYGYTF.